What follows are 30 T cell receptor beta chains derived from one specimen sequenced in a study of tumor and adjacent non-tumor tissue in lung cancer. TCRbeta libraries were built with three rounds of nested PCR, modified from ARM-PCR. Via MiXCR, TCRdb re-called the multiplex PCR reads, giving one row per CDR3 protein. The table records about 85,000 distinct CDR3 sequences, about three fifths of them present only once. RNA was extracted from bulk tissue without any cell sorting. The specimen was lung tumor tissue. Every receptor here comes from a man between 65 and 80 years old with non-small cell lung cancer.

As concerns this clonotype: This may be a read error, as it is one base from a much larger clone. The CDR3 region is CAISEVGGPRGEQYF. The DNA of the CDR3 is TGTGCCATCAGTGAGGTCGGCGGGCCCCGGGGGGAGCAGTACTTC. The gene calls are TRBV10-3 and TRBJ2-7, with D possibly being TRBD2 (6 bases). The germline V and J ends were trimmed by 2 bases and 7 bases, with 18 bases remaining between them. In germline, CDR1 is ENHRY, CDR2 SYGVKD. The CDR3 is made up of 15 amino acids.

Comments on this clonotype: A much larger clone lies one base from this, so it may be a read error. The chain couples TRBV20-1 to TRBJ1-5; 8 nucleotides match TRBD1. CDR1 is DFQATT, CDR2 SNEGSKA, per germline (reference sequence). Unmatched junction bases numbered 5, after V lost 3 bases and J lost 4 bases. This CDR3 region has 14 residues. CDR3 residues: CSARGGTGNQPQHF. The CDR3 nucleotides read TGCAGTGCTAGGGGGGGGACAGGAAATCAGCCCCAGCATTTT.

The rearrangement uses TRBV29-1 and TRBJ1-1, with D tentatively TRBD1 (6 bases). The CDR3 totals 12 residues. Per the germline V gene, CDR1 is SQVTM and CDR2 is ANQGSEA. CDR3 amino acids: CGLKQGRTEAFF. CDR3 nucleotide sequence: TGCGGCTTGAAACAGGGTCGGACTGAAGCTTTCTTT.

Points on this clonotype: A read error may account for a junction end that differs from germline. The V gene is TRBV12-3 or TRBV12-4, the J gene TRBJ2-5; unclear D gene. The CDR3 has 13 residues. The CDR3 loop is CASLGLVEETQYF. In DNA, the CDR3 is TGTGCCAGCTTGGGTCTGGTGGAAGAGACACAGTACTTC.

Note on this clonotype: Since a much larger clone is just one base distant, this may be a read error. This chain connects TRBV5-5 to TRBJ2-1; 7 bases agree with TRBD1. This CDR3 comprises 17 residues. The germline CDR1 and CDR2 sequences are SGHKS and YYEKEE (reference sequence). This CDR3 is CTSSFEQGSSARNEQFF. Written as DNA, the CDR3 is TGTACCAGCAGCTTCGAACAGGGGTCAAGCGCACGCAATGAGCAGTTCTTC.

The CDR3 protein is CASSGTGVAPYEQYF. Written as DNA, the CDR3 is TGTGCCAGTAGCGGAACAGGAGTTGCCCCCTACGAGCAGTACTTC. V usage is TRBV6-6 and J usage is TRBJ2-7, with TRBD2 as a possible D gene (6 bases). The CDR3 sequence is 15 residues long. Per germline, CDR1 MNHNY and CDR2 SVGAGI (reference sequence). V was clipped by 9 bases and J by 2 bases, with 20 bases between them.

This clonotype was counted once. One end of the junction does not line up with germline, which may come from a read error. This chain connects TRBV12-3 or TRBV12-4 to TRBJ2-5; D call uncertain. This CDR3 is 12 amino acids long. CDR3 sequence reads: CASSLMRETQHF. CDR3 DNA sequence: TGTGCCAGCAGTTTAATGAGAGAGACCCAGCACTTC.

A note on this clonotype: The junction differs from germline at one of its ends, possibly a read error. This rearrangement joins TRBV6-5 to TRBJ2-2, with a possible D match to TRBD2 (6 bases). Germline CDR1 MNHEY, CDR2 SVGAGI. The CDR3 has 14 residues. Here the CDR3 DNA reads TGTGCCAGCAAGGCGGGGACGAACACCGGGGAGCTCTTTTTT. It specifies CASKAGTNTGELFF.

In this sample, this clonotype turned up a few times. A much larger clonotype is one base distant, so this may be a read error. The chain uses TRBV29-1 and TRBJ2-2; TRBD1 matches at 8 bases. Germline loops: CDR1 SQVTM, CDR2 ANQGSEA. There are 13 residues in the CDR3. The DNA of the CDR3 is TGCAGCGGACGGACAGGGAACACCCGGGAGCTGTTTTTT. Protein sequence: CSGRTGNTRELFF.

This clonotype was recorded many times. The chain joins TRBV11-2 to TRBJ1-3; a weak D match, TRBD1 (5 bases). The CDR3 runs to 15 residues. Germline V gene sequence: CDR1 SGHAT, CDR2 FQNNGV. V gave up 5 bases and J gave up 0 bases, with 11 bases separating them. The CDR3 DNA sequence: TGTGCCAGCAGCCAACAGGCCTTCTCTGGAAACACCATATATTTT. It translates to CASSQQAFSGNTIYF.

V is TRBV4-1 and J is TRBJ2-2; D ambiguous. V was pared by 4 bases and J by 4 bases, with 13 bases between. The V gene's germline CDR1 is MGHRA and CDR2 YSYEKL. The CDR3 length is 15 residues. The CDR3 is CASSLRDKGTGELFF. In DNA, the CDR3 is TGCGCCAGCAGCCTCCGAGACAAGGGCACCGGGGAGCTGTTTTTT.

With regard to this clonotype: Sequence at one end of the junction differs from germline and may be a read error. The chain joins TRBV11-2 to TRBJ2-1; 7 bases map to TRBD1. CDR1 and CDR2 (germline): SGHAT, FQNNGV. This CDR3 is built from 12 residues. CDR3 protein: CTSSLGDSPQFF. DNA for the CDR3: TGTACCAGTAGCTTAGGGGACAGTCCGCAGTTCTTT.

This clonotype appeared many times. CDR3 sequence: CASSYSGWDRPYEQYF. The CDR3 DNA sequence: TGTGCCAGCAGTTACTCGGGGTGGGACAGGCCCTACGAGCAGTACTTC. This sequence joins TRBV6-2 or TRBV6-3 and TRBJ2-7, with 8 bases aligning to TRBD1. The CDR3 spans 16 residues. Germline V gene data show CDR1 as MNHEY and CDR2 as SVGEGT. J gave up 2 bases and V 0 bases, and 6 bases lay outside the gene matches.

This chain joins TRBV7-8 and TRBJ1-5; 8 nucleotides align to TRBD1. V was clipped by 7 bases and J by 2 bases; unmatched bases: 10. Looked up from germline, CDR1 is SGHVS and CDR2 is FQNEAQ. This CDR3 comprises 16 residues. CDR3 sequence reads: CASNQVDRARNQPQHF. The CDR3 nucleotides read TGTGCCAGCAACCAGGTGGACAGGGCTCGCAATCAGCCCCAGCATTTT.

The chain carries TRBV11-1 and TRBJ2-1; 8 bases fit TRBD2. CDR1 is SGHAT, CDR2 FQDESV, per germline (reference sequence). The CDR3 has 19 amino acids. V lost 3 bases and J lost 13; bases outside the gene matches: 26. DNA for the CDR3: TGTGCCAGCAGCTTCGCGGGGCAGATTTCTAACGGGGGGGCGCGTGAACAGTTCTTC. Amino acid sequence: CASSFAGQISNGGAREQFF.

This clonotype was counted many times. This chain joins TRBV7-9 and TRBJ2-5; 8 bases align to TRBD2. Germline assignment: CDR1 SEHNR and CDR2 FQNEAQ (reference sequence). The CDR3 spans 15 residues. With V trimmed by 3 bases and J by 1 base, 4 bases remained unmatched. The CDR3 is CASSFLAGPQETQYF. In nucleotides, the CDR3 is TGTGCCAGCAGCTTTCTAGCGGGCCCCCAAGAGACCCAGTACTTC.

The chain's CDR3 is CASNFAGQISSGGARDQFF. The CDR3 DNA sequence: TGTGCCAGCAACTTCGCGGGTCAGATTTCTAGCGGGGGGGCGCGTGATCAGTTCTTC. The chain uses TRBV11-1 and TRBJ2-1; 12 bases map to TRBD2. With V trimmed by 7 bases and J by 13 bases, 26 bases remained unmatched. CDR3 length equals 19 residues. Germline V lookup: CDR1 SGHAT, CDR2 FQDESV (reference sequence). Drawing the rest from reference TRBV11-1 and TRBJ2-1, the complete variable domain is EAEVAQSPRYKITEKSQAVAFWCDPISGHATLYWYRQILGQGPELLVQFQDESVVDDSQLPKDRFSAERLKGVDSTLKIQPAELGDSAMYLCASNFAGQISSGGARDQFFGPGTRLTVL.

With respect to this clonotype: Its ends do not fully match the called genes, so a read error is possible. The CDR3 coding sequence is TGTGCCAGCAGCAATGACAGGGCAGGGGAGTCACCCATCCACTTT. Translation gives CASSNDRAGESPIHF. The chain is built from TRBV7-9 and TRBJ1-6, with 7 nucleotides matching TRBD1. Germline CDR1 and CDR2: SEHNR and FQNEAQ (reference sequence). There are 15 residues in the CDR3.

This clonotype was seen ten or more times. V is TRBV12-3 or TRBV12-4 and J is TRBJ1-4; D remains unclear. The ends were cut back, 2 bases at V and 0 bases at J, with 4 bases in the middle. This CDR3 spans 14 amino acids. The CDR3 loop is CASSLFATNEKLFF. The CDR3 coding sequence is TGTGCCAGCAGTTTATTTGCAACTAATGAAAAACTGTTTTTT.

This clonotype occurred a few times. The rearrangement uses TRBV5-1 and TRBJ1-6; no clear D gene. The CDR3 runs 15 residues. The V gene's germline CDR1 is SGHRS and CDR2 YFSETQ. V lost 1 base and J 0 bases, leaving 5 bases between the germline ends. In nucleotides, the CDR3 is TGCGCCAGCAGCTTGAACCCCTCCTATAATTCACCCCTCCACTTT. Translation gives CASSLNPSYNSPLHF.

A remark on this clonotype: A read error may explain this, as a much larger clone is one base away. This chain's CDR3 is CAINGGPGELLF. The CDR3 DNA follows: TGTGCCATCAACGGTGGGCCCGGGGAGCTGCTTTTT. The chain employs TRBV10-3 and TRBJ2-2; perhaps TRBD2 as D (5 bases). The CDR3 extends over 12 amino acids. Germline lookup yields CDR1 ENHRY and CDR2 SYGVKD.

On this clonotype: Germline and junction disagree at one end, which may indicate a read error. V is TRBV6-6 and J is TRBJ2-5; tentatively, D is TRBD1 or TRBD2 (5 bases each). Germline CDR1 is MNHNY and CDR2 is SVGAGI (reference sequence). The CDR3 contains 12 residues. The CDR3 spells CASRGDQETQCF. CDR3 DNA: TGTGCCAGCAGGGGGGACCAAGAGACCCAGTGCTTC.

This clonotype has only a few counts. Its ends do not fully match the called genes, so a read error is possible. The rearrangement uses TRBV7-9 and TRBJ2-7; weak D call: TRBD2 (6 bases). Germline-derived CDR1 and CDR2 are SEHNR and FQNEAQ (reference sequence). The CDR3 contains 14 residues. This CDR3 reads CATSRSAGSYKQYF. For the CDR3, the DNA is TGTGCCACCAGCCGTTCGGCGGGGAGCTACAAGCAGTACTTC.

This clonotype has at least ten counts. This chain uses TRBV28 with TRBJ1-2; TRBD1 is a possible D gene (5 bases). Trimming removed 4 bases at V and 5 bases at J, with 14 bases between. CDR1 and CDR2 from the germline V gene are MDHEN and SYDVKM. The CDR3 runs to 14 residues. As DNA, the CDR3 is TGTGCCAGCAGTTCAGGGTCCAGGCTATATGGCTACACCTTC. This translates into CASSSGSRLYGYTF.

As to this clonotype: A much larger clone lies a single base off, so this may be a read error. The chain has TRBV5-4 and TRBJ2-4, with D perhaps matching TRBD1 (5 bases). Germline-derived CDR1 and CDR2 are SGHNT and YYREEE (reference sequence). The CDR3 runs to 13 residues. The ends were cut back, 5 bases at V and 13 bases at J, with 19 bases in the middle. The CDR3 reads CASRVDGHGPQYF. The CDR3 DNA sequence: TGTGCCAGCAGGGTGGACGGACATGGTCCCCAGTACTTC.

This clonotype was counted only a few times. The chain links TRBV6-5 to TRBJ1-1; no clear D gene. The CDR3 length is 16 residues. Per germline, CDR1 MNHEY and CDR2 SVGAGI. The V end was cut by 5 bases, the J end by 0 bases, with 16 bases between. CDR3: CASSPAGQVLNTEAFF. CDR3 in DNA: TGTGCCAGCAGTCCCGCTGGGCAAGTCCTGAACACTGAAGCTTTCTTT.

The J gene is TRBJ2-3, the V gene TRBV30; 7 bases are shared with TRBD1. Trimming took 6 bases from V and 4 from J; bases not matched to a gene: 13. Germline CDR1 is GTSNPN and CDR2 is SVGIG (reference sequence). This CDR3 comprises 15 residues. CDR3 region: CACRLMTGTADTQYF. CDR3 sequence (DNA): TGTGCCTGCCGGTTGATGACAGGGACGGCAGATACGCAGTATTTT.

Concerning this clonotype: With a much larger clone just one base away, this may be a read error. The chain uses TRBV28 and TRBJ1-1, with D unclear. Germline lookup yields CDR1 MDHEN and CDR2 SYDVKM. Trimming left V 10 bases short and J 5 bases short, with 14 bases between. The CDR3 has 12 residues. CDR3 in DNA: TGTGCCAACAATTCGGTGAGAACTGAAGCTTTCTTT. Translated: CANNSVRTEAFF.

CDR3 coding DNA: TGTGCCAGCAGTCGTCCAGGATCCTACGAGTACTACTTC. Its protein is CASSRPGSYEYYF. The rearrangement uses TRBV6-5 and TRBJ2-7; D gene ambiguous. V was cut by 5 bases and J by 13 bases, with 21 bases left in between. There are 13 residues in the CDR3. Germline values: CDR1 MNHEY, CDR2 SVGAGI.

On this clonotype itself: One end of the junction is discordant with germline, which a read error may explain. The chain links TRBV11-2 to TRBJ2-2; weak D call: TRBD2 (5 bases). This CDR3 contains 15 residues. Germline values: CDR1 SGHAT, CDR2 FQNNGV. The CDR3 nucleotides read TGTGCCAGCAGGTTAGGCAAGGTGAGAACCGGGGAGTTGTTTTTT. This encodes CASRLGKVRTGELFF.